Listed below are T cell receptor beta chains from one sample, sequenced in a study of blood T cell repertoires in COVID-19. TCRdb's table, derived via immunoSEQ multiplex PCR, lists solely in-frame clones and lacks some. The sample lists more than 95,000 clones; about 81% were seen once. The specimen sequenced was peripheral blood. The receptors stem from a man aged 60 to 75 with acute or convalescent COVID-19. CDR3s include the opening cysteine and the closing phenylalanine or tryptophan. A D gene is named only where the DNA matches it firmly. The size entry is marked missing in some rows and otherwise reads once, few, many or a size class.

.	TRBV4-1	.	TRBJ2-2	CASSHLPGFDTGELFF	TGCGCCAGCAGCCACCTCCCGGGATTCGACACCGGGGAGCTGTTTTTT
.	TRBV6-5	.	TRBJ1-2	CASRKEAIGGYTF	TGTGCCAGCAGGAAGGAGGCGATCGGTGGCTACACCTTC
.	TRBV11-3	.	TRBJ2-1	CASSSRQSSYNEQFF	TGTGCCAGCAGCTCCAGACAGAGCTCCTACAATGAGCAGTTCTTC
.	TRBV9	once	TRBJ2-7	CASSESTGATYEQYF	TGTGCCAGCAGCGAGTCGACAGGAGCAACCTACGAGCAGTACTTC
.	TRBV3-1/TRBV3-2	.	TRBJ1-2	CASSQGTENYGYTF	TGTGCCAGCAGCCAAGGAACCGAGAACTATGGCTACACCTTC
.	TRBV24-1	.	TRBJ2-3	CATSDSLAQYF	TGTGCCACCAGTGATTCACTAGCCCAGTATTTT
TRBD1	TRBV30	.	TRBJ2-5	CAWSVGYRDRGRETQYF	TGTGCCTGGAGTGTAGGATACCGGGACAGGGGGCGGGAGACCCAGTACTTC
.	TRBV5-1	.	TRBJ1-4	CASSLGAYRDRNEKLFF	TGCGCCAGCAGCTTGGGGGCTTACAGGGATCGCAATGAAAAACTGTTTTTT
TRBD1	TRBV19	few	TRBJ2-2	CASRGTGVAGELFF	TGTGCCAGTAGAGGGACAGGGGTCGCCGGGGAGCTGTTTTTT
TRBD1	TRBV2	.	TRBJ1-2	CASSVQGAEGYTF	TGTGCCAGCAGTGTACAGGGGGCCGAGGGCTACACCTTC
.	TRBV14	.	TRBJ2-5	CATSGPGETQYF	TGTGCCACCTCCGGCCCCGGGGAGACCCAGTACTTC
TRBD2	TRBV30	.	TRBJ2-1	CASSTSGSYNEQFF	TGTGCCTCCAGCACTAGCGGGTCTTACAATGAGCAGTTCTTC
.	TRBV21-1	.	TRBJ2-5	CASKGCGEEETQYF	TGTGCCAGCAAGGGGTGTGGGGAGGAGGAGACCCAGTACTTC
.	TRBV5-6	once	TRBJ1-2	CASSARDGYGYTF	TGTGCCAGCAGCGCGCGGGACGGCTATGGCTACACCTTC
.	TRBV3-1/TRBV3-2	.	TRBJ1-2	CASSRRNYGYTF	TGTGCCAGCAGCCGGAGGAACTATGGCTACACCTTC
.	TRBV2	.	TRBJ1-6	CASSAEGYSYNSPLHF	TGTGCCAGCAGTGCGGAGGGGTACTCCTATAATTCACCCCTCCACTTT
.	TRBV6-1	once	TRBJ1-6	CASSEPGISSYNSPLHF	TGTGCCAGCAGTGAGCCGGGGATTAGCTCCTATAATTCACCCCTCCACTTT
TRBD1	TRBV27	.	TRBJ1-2	CASSLGTGNGYTF	TGTGCCAGCAGCCTTGGGACAGGGAATGGCTACACCTTC
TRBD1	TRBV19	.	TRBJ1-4	CASSIGGTVEKLFF	TGTGCCAGTAGTATTGGGGGGACAGTTGAAAAACTGTTTTTT
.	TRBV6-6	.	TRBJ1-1	CASSYSMRVRTEAFF	TGTGCCAGCAGTTATTCTATGAGGGTACGTACTGAAGCTTTCTTT
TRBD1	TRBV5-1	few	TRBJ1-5	CASSCHRGYVSNQPQHF	TGCGCCAGCAGCTGCCACAGGGGGTATGTCAGCAATCAGCCCCAGCATTTT
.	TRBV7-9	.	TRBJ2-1	CASSLWNRVVGNEQFF	TGTGCCAGCAGCTTATGGAACAGGGTCGTAGGTAATGAGCAGTTCTTC
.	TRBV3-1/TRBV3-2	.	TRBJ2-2	CASSPSNTGELFF	TGTGCCAGCAGCCCTTCGAACACCGGGGAGCTGTTTTTT
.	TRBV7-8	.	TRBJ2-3	CASSLFARTASTDTQYF	TGTGCCAGCAGCTTATTCGCTCGGACAGCTAGCACAGATACGCAGTATTTT
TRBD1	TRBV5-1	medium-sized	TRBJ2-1	CASSHGQGGDEQFF	TGCGCCAGCAGCCATGGACAGGGGGGCGATGAGCAGTTCTTC